This T cell receptor (beta chain) comes out of a study of shared clonotypes between healthy human individuals. Whole-study findings and limits: Clonotypes shared by all four sorted-subset donors had higher generation probabilities than non-shared clonotypes.

In the case of this clone: The antigen is unknown.

The table came from immunoSEQ multiplex PCR; TCRdb's copy has only in-frame clones and leaves some out. This sample has approximately 1.5 million clones, with 95% to 99% found just once. Sequences were obtained from naive CD4+ T cells sorted from blood. Subset noted: CD45RA+ positively selected. The TCR comes from a young man in good health.

The CDR3 bases are TGTGCCAGCAGTCGACAGTTGAGTAGCACCGGGGAGCTGTTTTTT. Its protein product is CASSRQLSSTGELFF. The chain links TRBV2 to TRBJ2-2, with TRBD1 as a possible D gene (5 bases). This CDR3 is built from 15 residues. Germline CDR1 and CDR2: SNHLY and FYNNEI. The V gene lost 5 bases and the J gene lost 4 bases, with 14 bases spanning the gap.